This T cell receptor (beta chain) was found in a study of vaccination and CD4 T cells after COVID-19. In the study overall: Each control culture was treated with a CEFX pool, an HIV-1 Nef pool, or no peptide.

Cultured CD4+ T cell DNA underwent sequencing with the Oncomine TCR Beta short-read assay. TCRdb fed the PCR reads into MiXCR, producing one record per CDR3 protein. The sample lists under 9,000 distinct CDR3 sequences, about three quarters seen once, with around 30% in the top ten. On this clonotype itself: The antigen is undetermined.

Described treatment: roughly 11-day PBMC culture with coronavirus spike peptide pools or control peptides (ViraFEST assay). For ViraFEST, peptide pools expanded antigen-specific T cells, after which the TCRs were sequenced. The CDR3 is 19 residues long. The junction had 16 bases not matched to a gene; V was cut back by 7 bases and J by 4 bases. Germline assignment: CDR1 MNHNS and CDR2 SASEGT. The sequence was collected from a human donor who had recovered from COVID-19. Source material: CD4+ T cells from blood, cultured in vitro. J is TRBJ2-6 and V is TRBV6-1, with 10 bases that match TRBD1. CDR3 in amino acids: CASTKGRDRGALGANVLTF. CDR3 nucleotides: TGTGCCAGCACCAAAGGGCGGGACAGGGGCGCCTTAGGGGCCAACGTCCTGACTTTC.